The clone carrying this T cell receptor (beta chain) was counted a few times. This entry comes from a study of T cells in Graves' hyperthyroidism and ophthalmopathy. What was amplified from RNA transcripts were TCR beta CDR3 regions. The TCR CDR3 first-round RT-PCR relied on the HTBI primer set. TCRdb independently ran MiXCR on the multiplex PCR reads; one entry per CDR3 protein. The sample gives over 550,000 distinct CDR3 sequences, 16% of which show up once; 18% is in the top ten. Germline V gene sequence: CDR1 SGHTS, CDR2 YDEGEE. This CDR3 comprises 15 residues. The germline V and J ends were trimmed by 0 bases and 1 base, with 10 bases remaining between them. Stable hyperthyroidism: no ophthalmopathy progression over 18 months of follow-up.

The chain couples TRBV5-8 to TRBJ1-1; D might be TRBD1 (5 bases). The receptor was derived from a woman aged 18 to 35 with Graves' hyperthyroidism. The sample consisted of blood. The CDR3 is CASSLVATENTEAFF. The CDR3 DNA reads as TGTGCCAGCAGCTTGGTGGCGACAGAGAACACTGAAGCTTTCTTT.